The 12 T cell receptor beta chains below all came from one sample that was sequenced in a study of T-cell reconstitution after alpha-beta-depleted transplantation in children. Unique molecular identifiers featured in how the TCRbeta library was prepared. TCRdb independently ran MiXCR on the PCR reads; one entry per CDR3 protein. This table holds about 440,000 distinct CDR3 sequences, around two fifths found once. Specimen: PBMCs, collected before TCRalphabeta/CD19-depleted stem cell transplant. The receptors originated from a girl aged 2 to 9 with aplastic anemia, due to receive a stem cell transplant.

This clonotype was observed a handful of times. The CDR3 reads CASSSGPHLQETQYF. CDR3 DNA: TGTGCCAGCAGCTCTGGGCCGCACCTCCAAGAGACCCAGTACTTC. V and J are TRBV2 and TRBJ2-5; D gene unclear. Germline V gene data show CDR1 as SNHLY and CDR2 as FYNNEI. Trimming shortened V by 6 bases and J by 1 base, and 15 bases separated the two germline ends. The CDR3 length is 15 residues. The complete variable domain, with remaining parts taken from reference TRBV2 and TRBJ2-5, reads EPEVTQTPSHQVTQMGQEVILRCVPISNHLYFYWYRQILGQKVEFLVSFYNNEISEKSEIFDDQFSVERPDGSNFTLKIRSTKLEDSAMYFCASSSGPHLQETQYFGPGTRLLVL.

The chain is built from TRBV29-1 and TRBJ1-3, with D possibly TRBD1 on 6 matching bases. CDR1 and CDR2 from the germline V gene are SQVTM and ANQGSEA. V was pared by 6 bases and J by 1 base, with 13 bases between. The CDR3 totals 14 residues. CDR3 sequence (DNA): TGCAGCGTAGTACAGGGACCTTCTGGAAACACCATATATTTT. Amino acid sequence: CSVVQGPSGNTIYF.

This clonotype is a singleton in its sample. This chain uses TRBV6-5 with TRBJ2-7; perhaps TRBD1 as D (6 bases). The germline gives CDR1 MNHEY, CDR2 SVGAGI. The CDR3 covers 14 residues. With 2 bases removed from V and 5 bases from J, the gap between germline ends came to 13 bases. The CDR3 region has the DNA TGTGCCAGCAGTTACACAGGGTCTAGCCACGAGCAGTACTTC. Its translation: CASSYTGSSHEQYF.

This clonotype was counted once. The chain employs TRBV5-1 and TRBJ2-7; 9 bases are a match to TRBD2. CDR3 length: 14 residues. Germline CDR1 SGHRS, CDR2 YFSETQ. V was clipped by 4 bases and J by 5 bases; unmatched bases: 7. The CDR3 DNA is TGCGCCAGCAGCGTATTTGCGGGAGGGGACGAGCAGTACTTC. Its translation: CASSVFAGGDEQYF.

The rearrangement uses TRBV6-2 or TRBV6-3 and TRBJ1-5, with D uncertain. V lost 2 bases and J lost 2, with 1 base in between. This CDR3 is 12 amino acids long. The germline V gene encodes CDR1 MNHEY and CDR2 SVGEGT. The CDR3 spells CASSYRNQPQHF. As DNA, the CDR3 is TGTGCCAGCAGTTACCGCAATCAGCCCCAGCATTTT.

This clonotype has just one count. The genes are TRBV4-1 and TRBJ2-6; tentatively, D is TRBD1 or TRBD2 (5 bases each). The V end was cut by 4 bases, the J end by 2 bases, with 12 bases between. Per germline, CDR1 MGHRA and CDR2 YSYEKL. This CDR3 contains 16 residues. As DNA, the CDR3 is TGCGCCAGCAGCCGCGGCAGGGAGCCTGGGGCCAACGTCCTGACTTTC. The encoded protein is CASSRGREPGANVLTF.

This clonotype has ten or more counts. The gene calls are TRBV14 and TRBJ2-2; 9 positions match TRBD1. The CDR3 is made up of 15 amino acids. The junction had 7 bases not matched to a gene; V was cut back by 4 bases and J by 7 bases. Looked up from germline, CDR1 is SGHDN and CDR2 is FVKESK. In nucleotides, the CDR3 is TGTGCCAGCAGCCTCCGGGACAGGGCTGTCGGGGAGCTGTTTTTT. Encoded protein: CASSLRDRAVGELFF.

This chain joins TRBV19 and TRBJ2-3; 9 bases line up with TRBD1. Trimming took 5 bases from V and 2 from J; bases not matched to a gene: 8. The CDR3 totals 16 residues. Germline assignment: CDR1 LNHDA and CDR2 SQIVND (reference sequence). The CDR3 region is CASSPQGADLTDTQYF. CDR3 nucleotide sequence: TGTGCCAGTAGTCCACAGGGGGCGGACCTCACAGATACGCAGTATTTT. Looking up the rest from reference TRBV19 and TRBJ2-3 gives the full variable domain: DGGITQSPKYLFRKEGQNVTLSCEQNLNHDAMYWYRQDPGQGLRLIYYSQIVNDFQKGDIAEGYSVSREKKESFPLTVTSAQKNPTAFYLCASSPQGADLTDTQYFGPGTRLTVL.

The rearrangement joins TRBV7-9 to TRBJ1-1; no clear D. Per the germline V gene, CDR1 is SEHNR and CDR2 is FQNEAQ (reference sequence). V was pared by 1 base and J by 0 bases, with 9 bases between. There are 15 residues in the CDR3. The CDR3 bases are TGTGCCAGCAGCTTAGATAGGAGGATGAACACTGAAGCTTTCTTT. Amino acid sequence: CASSLDRRMNTEAFF.

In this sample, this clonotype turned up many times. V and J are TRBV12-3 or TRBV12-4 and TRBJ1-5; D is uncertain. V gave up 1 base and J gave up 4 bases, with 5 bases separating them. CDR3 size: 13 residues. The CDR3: CASSLGLNQPQHF. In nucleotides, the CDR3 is TGTGCCAGCAGTTTAGGCTTAAATCAGCCCCAGCATTTT.

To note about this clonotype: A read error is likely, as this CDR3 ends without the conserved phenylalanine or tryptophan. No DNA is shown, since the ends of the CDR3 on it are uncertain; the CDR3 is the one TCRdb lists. CDR3 loop: CSASWKQTRL. The chain has TRBV20-1 and TRBJ2-5; TRBD2, the D gene given by the table, was not confirmed from the DNA. CDR1 and CDR2 (germline): DFQATT, SNEGSKA (reference sequence). From its first to its last residue, the CDR3 has 10 amino acids.

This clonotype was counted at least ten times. The CDR3 coding sequence is TGTGCCAGCAGCCTGCAGGGGGCCCGAGCTGAAGCTTTCTTT. As protein: CASSLQGARAEAFF. The gene calls are TRBV12-3 or TRBV12-4 and TRBJ1-1; TRBD1 aligns across 8 bases. The V gene end was trimmed by 6 bases and the J gene end by 6 bases; junction bases not matched to a gene: 9. The CDR3 contains 14 residues.